Below, 14 T cell receptor beta chains from the same sample are listed, as sequenced in a study of T cells of healthy individuals. TCRdb re-called the 5' RACE reads with MiXCR, one entry per CDR3 protein. Of around 100,000 distinct CDR3 sequences listed, around 17% are singletons. These receptors were collected from a human donor in good health.

This clonotype appeared a few times. The chain recombines TRBV29-1 with TRBJ2-7, with 8 positions matching TRBD2. CDR1 is SQVTM, CDR2 ANQGSEA, per germline. V lost 5 bases, J lost 4 bases, and 13 bases stayed unmatched. The CDR3 length is 15 residues. The CDR3 coding sequence is TGCAGCGTTCTCTTACTTGCGGGGGGTTGGTACGAGCAGTACTTC. Protein: CSVLLLAGGWYEQYF.

This clonotype was seen at least ten times. This chain links TRBV2 with TRBJ1-5; unclear D gene. Trimming stripped 7 bases from V and 1 base from J, with 14 bases between. The CDR3 is 15 amino acids. From germline, CDR1 is SNHLY and CDR2 FYNNEI. Here the CDR3 reads CASTRNLESNQPQHF. CDR3 DNA: TGTGCCAGCACCAGAAATCTCGAAAGCAATCAGCCCCAGCATTTT.

This clonotype was found many times. V and J are TRBV4-2 and TRBJ2-2; TRBD2 matches at 13 bases. Germline-derived CDR1 and CDR2 are LGHNA and YNFKEQ. The CDR3 contains 19 residues. Trimming at V came to 1 base and at J to 2 bases, leaving 7 bases not matched to a gene. The CDR3 protein is CASSQAGTSGIYNTGELFF. The DNA of the CDR3 is TGTGCCAGCAGCCAAGCCGGGACTAGCGGGATCTATAACACCGGGGAGCTGTTTTTT.

V is TRBV28 and J is TRBJ2-1; the D is unclear. With 3 bases removed from V and 9 bases from J, the gap between germline ends came to 9 bases. From germline, CDR1 is MDHEN and CDR2 SYDVKM. The CDR3 is 12 residues long. CDR3 in amino acids: CASSLNMREQFF. CDR3 bases: TGTGCCAGCAGTTTGAATATGCGTGAGCAGTTCTTC.

Many counts were recorded for this clonotype. This sequence joins TRBV29-1 and TRBJ1-4; D uncertain. The germline V gene has CDR1 SQVTM and CDR2 ANQGSEA. The CDR3 runs to 15 residues. The V end was cut by 6 bases, the J end by 8 bases, with 22 bases between. The CDR3 DNA is TGCAGCGTCACGCCCGAAGGGTTGGACGGGGAAAAACTGTTTTTT. Its translation: CSVTPEGLDGEKLFF.

The gene calls are TRBV20-1 and TRBJ2-7, with D possibly TRBD2 on 5 matching bases. CDR1 is DFQATT and CDR2 is SNEGSKA in the germline V gene (reference sequence). The CDR3 length is 14 residues. The V end lost 1 base, the J end lost 6 bases, and 16 bases lay between the germline ends. As DNA, the CDR3 is TGCAGTGCTAGAGCCCTCGGGGTGGGCAGCGAGCAGTACTTC. It encodes CSARALGVGSEQYF.

V is TRBV2 and J is TRBJ2-5, with TRBD2 as a possible D gene (6 bases). Per germline, CDR1 SNHLY and CDR2 FYNNEI. Trimming pared 1 base from V and 4 bases from J, leaving 13 bases between. The CDR3 runs to 15 residues. The CDR3 here is CASSEGLESGETQYF. The CDR3 DNA reads TGTGCCAGCAGTGAAGGACTAGAGAGTGGAGAGACCCAGTACTTC.

This clonotype came up many times. This chain joins TRBV6-5 and TRBJ2-1, with 10 bases fitting TRBD2. V lost 0 bases, J lost 7 bases, and 6 bases stayed unmatched. This CDR3 comprises 16 residues. In germline, CDR1 is MNHEY, CDR2 SVGAGI. In nucleotides, the CDR3 is TGTGCCAGCAGTTACTCGAGGCTAGCGGGAGTTAATGAGCAGTTCTTC. It is translated as CASSYSRLAGVNEQFF.

The chain joins TRBV27 to TRBJ2-1; TRBD1 aligns across 8 bases. Germline trimming cut 0 bases from V and 7 bases from J; bases unmatched to any gene: 5. The CDR3 loop spans 15 amino acids. Germline assignment: CDR1 MNHEY and CDR2 SMNVEV (reference sequence). The CDR3 DNA is TGTGCCAGCAGTTTATCCCCGGACAGGGTGAATGAGCAGTTCTTC. This encodes CASSLSPDRVNEQFF.

This clonotype turned up a few times. J is TRBJ1-4 and V is TRBV20-1; tentatively, D is TRBD1 (5 bases). The CDR3 is 12 amino acids. Trimming left V 2 bases short and J 4 bases short, with 5 bases between. The V gene's germline CDR1 is DFQATT and CDR2 SNEGSKA (reference sequence). The CDR3 coding sequence is TGCAGTGCTAGACAGGGTAATGAAAAACTGTTTTTT. It codes for CSARQGNEKLFF.

The table lists this clonotype with many counts. The chain couples TRBV27 to TRBJ2-2, with 7 bases identical to TRBD1. This CDR3 is built from 14 residues. Germline V gene data show CDR1 as MNHEY and CDR2 as SMNVEV (reference sequence). With V trimmed by 3 bases and J by 6 bases, 4 bases remained unmatched. The DNA for the CDR3 is TGTGCCAGCAGTTTCACAGGGGTAGCCGGGGAGCTGTTTTTT. It is translated as CASSFTGVAGELFF.

This clonotype was observed a handful of times. V gene TRBV5-1 combines with J gene TRBJ2-4; TRBD1 agrees at 7 bases. Germline assignment: CDR1 SGHRS and CDR2 YFSETQ. The CDR3 is 16 residues long. V gave up 2 bases and J gave up 8 bases; unmatched junction bases: 13. CDR3 bases: TGCGCCAGCAGCTTCCAATCAGGGGGAGCCGGATACATTCAGTACTTC. Its translation is CASSFQSGGAGYIQYF. Using reference TRBV5-1 and TRBJ2-4 for the parts outside the CDR3, the full variable domain is KAGVTQTPRYLIKTRGQQVTLSCSPISGHRSVSWYQQTPGQGLQFLFEYFSETQRNKGNFPGRFSGRQFSNSRSEMNVSTLELGDSALYLCASSFQSGGAGYIQYFGAGTRLSVL.

In its sample, this clonotype was seen many times. The chain has TRBV2 and TRBJ1-4; tentatively, D is TRBD1 (5 bases). Germline assignment: CDR1 SNHLY and CDR2 FYNNEI. CDR3 size: 14 residues. V was shortened by 8 bases and J by 5 bases, with 15 bases between the two germline ends. CDR3: CASSGTVGNEKLFF. The CDR3 bases are TGTGCCAGCTCAGGGACGGTTGGGAATGAAAAACTGTTTTTT.

The chain links TRBV27 to TRBJ2-7; the match to TRBD1 covers 7 bases. Losses at the gene ends were 3 bases for V and 2 bases for J; bases not matched to a gene: 4. This CDR3 region has 14 residues. Germline CDR1 MNHEY, CDR2 SMNVEV (reference sequence). CDR3 region: CASSFDREPYEQYF. DNA for the CDR3: TGTGCCAGCAGTTTCGACAGGGAACCCTACGAGCAGTACTTC.